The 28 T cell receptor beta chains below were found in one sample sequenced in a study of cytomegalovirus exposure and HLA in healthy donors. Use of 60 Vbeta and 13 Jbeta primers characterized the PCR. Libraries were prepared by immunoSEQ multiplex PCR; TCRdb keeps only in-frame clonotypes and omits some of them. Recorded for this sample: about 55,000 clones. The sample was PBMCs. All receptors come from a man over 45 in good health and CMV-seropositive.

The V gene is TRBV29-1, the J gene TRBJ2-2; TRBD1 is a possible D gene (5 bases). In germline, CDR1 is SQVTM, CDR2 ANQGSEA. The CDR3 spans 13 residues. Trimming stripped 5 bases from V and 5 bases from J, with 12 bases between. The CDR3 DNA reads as TGCAGCGTTTCCCCTCAGGGTACCGGGGAGCTGTTTTTT. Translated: CSVSPQGTGELFF.

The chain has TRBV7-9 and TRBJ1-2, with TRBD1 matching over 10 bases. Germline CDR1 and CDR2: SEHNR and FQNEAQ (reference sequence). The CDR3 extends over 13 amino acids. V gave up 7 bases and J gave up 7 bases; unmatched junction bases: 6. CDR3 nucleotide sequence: TGTGCCAGCACCAGACAGGGGGCGGTTGGCTACACCTTC. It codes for CASTRQGAVGYTF.

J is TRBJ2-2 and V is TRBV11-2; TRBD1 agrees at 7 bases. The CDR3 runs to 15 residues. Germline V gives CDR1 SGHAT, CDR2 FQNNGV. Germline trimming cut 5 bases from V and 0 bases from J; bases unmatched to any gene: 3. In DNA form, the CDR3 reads TGTGCCAGCAGCCTGGGACAGTCGAACACCGGGGAGCTGTTTTTT. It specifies CASSLGQSNTGELFF.

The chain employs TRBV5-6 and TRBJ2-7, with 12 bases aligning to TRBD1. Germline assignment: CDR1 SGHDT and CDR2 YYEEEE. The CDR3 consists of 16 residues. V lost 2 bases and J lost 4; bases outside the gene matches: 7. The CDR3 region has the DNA TGTGCCAGCAGCTTTACCCGGGACAGGGGGCTTTACGAGCAGTACTTC. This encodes CASSFTRDRGLYEQYF.

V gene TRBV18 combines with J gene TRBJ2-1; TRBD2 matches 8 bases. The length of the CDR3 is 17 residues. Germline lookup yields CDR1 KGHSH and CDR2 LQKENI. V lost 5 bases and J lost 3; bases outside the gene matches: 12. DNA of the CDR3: TGTGCCAGCTCATCTACACCCGGGACTAGTCTCTACAATGAGCAGTTCTTC. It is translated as CASSSTPGTSLYNEQFF.

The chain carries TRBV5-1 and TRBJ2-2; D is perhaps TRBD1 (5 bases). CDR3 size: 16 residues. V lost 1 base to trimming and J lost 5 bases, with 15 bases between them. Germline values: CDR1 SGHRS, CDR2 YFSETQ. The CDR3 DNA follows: TGCGCCAGCAGCTTGACCATAGGCAGGGTAACCGGGGAGCTGTTTTTT. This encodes CASSLTIGRVTGELFF.

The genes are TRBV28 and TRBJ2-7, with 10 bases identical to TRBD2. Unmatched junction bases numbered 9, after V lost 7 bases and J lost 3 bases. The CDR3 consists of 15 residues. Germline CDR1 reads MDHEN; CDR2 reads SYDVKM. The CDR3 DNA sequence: TGTGCCAGCATCAACCCTTCTAGCGGGGGCTACGAGCAGTACTTC. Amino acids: CASINPSSGGYEQYF.

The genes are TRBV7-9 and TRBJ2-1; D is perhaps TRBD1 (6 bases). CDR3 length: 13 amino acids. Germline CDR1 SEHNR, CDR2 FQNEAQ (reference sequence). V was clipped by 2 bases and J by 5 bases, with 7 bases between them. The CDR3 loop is CASSLNRDNEQFF. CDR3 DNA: TGTGCCAGCAGCTTAAACAGGGACAATGAGCAGTTCTTC.

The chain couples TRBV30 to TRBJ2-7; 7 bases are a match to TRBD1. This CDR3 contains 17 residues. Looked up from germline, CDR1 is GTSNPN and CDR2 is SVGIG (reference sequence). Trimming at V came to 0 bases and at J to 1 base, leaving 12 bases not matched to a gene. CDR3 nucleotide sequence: TGTGCCTGGAGTGTACTGGTGTACAGGGGTAATTCCTACGAGCAGTACTTC. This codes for CAWSVLVYRGNSYEQYF. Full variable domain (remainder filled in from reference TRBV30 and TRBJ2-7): SQTIHQWPATLVQPVGSPLSLECTVEGTSNPNLYWYRQAAGRGLQLLFYSVGIGQISSEVPQNLSASRPQDRQFILSSKKLLLSDSGFYLCAWSVLVYRGNSYEQYFGPGTRLTVT.

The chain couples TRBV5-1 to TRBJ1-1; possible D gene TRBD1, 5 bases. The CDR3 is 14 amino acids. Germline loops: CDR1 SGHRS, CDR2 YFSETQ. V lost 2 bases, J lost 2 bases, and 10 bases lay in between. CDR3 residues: CASSLKGVNTEAFF. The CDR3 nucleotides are TGCGCCAGCAGCTTAAAAGGGGTAAACACTGAAGCTTTCTTT. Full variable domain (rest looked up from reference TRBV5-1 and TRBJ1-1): KAGVTQTPRYLIKTRGQQVTLSCSPISGHRSVSWYQQTPGQGLQFLFEYFSETQRNKGNFPGRFSGRQFSNSRSEMNVSTLELGDSALYLCASSLKGVNTEAFFGQGTRLTVV.

CDR3 sequence (DNA): TGTGCCAGTAGTAAAACAGGGGCCACCCTGATGCTTAGCAATCAGCCCCAGCATTTT. This encodes CASSKTGATLMLSNQPQHF. The chain couples TRBV19 to TRBJ1-5, with TRBD1 identical over 7 bases. The germline V gene encodes CDR1 LNHDA and CDR2 SQIVND (reference sequence). CDR3 length: 19 residues. V lost 4 bases to trimming and J lost 0 bases; unmatched junction nucleotides: 15.

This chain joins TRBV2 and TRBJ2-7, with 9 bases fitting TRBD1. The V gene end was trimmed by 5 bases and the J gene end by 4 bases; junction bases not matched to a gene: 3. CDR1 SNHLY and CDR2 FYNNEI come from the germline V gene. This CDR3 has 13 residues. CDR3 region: CASSRDREYEQYF. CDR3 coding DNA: TGTGCCAGCAGTCGGGACAGGGAGTACGAGCAGTACTTC. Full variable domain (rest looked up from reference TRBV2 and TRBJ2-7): EPEVTQTPSHQVTQMGQEVILRCVPISNHLYFYWYRQILGQKVEFLVSFYNNEISEKSEIFDDQFSVERPDGSNFTLKIRSTKLEDSAMYFCASSRDREYEQYFGPGTRLTVT.

The CDR3 protein is CASRTVGVNTGELFF. The CDR3 DNA follows: TGCGCCAGCAGAACGGTCGGGGTGAACACCGGGGAGCTGTTTTTT. The chain carries TRBV5-1 and TRBJ2-2, with D possibly TRBD2 on 5 matching bases. With 5 bases removed from V and 1 base from J, the gap between germline ends came to 12 bases. There are 15 residues in the CDR3. The germline gives CDR1 SGHRS, CDR2 YFSETQ.

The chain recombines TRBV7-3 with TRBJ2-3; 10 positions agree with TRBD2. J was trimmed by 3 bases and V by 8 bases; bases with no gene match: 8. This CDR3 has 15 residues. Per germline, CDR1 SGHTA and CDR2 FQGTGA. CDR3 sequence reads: CASLPAGGPTDTQYF. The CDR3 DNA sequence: TGTGCCAGCCTACCAGCGGGGGGGCCAACAGATACGCAGTATTTT.

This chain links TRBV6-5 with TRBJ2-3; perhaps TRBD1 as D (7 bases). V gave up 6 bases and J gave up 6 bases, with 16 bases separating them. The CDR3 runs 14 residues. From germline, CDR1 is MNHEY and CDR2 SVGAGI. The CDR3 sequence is CASSQQQGRDTQYF. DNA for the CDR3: TGTGCCAGCAGCCAACAACAGGGGAGGGATACGCAGTATTTT.

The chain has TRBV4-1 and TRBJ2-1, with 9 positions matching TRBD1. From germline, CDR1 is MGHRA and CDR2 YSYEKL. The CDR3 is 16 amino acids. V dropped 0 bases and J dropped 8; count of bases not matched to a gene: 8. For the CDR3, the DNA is TGCGCCAGCAGCCAAGATAGGGGGACAGGGCAGGATGAGCAGTTCTTC. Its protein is CASSQDRGTGQDEQFF.

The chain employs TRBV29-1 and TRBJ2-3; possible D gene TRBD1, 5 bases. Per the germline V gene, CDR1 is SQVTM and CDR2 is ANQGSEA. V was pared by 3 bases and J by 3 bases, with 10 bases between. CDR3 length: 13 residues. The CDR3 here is CSVDLAGTDTQYF. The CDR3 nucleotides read TGCAGCGTTGATCTTGCAGGGACAGATACGCAGTATTTT.

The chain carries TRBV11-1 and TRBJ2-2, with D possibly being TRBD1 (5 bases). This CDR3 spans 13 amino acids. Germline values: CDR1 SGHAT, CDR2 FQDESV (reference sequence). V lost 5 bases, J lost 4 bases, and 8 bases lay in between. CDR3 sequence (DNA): TGTGCCAGCAGCCTACAGGTCACCGGGGAGCTGTTTTTT. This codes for CASSLQVTGELFF.

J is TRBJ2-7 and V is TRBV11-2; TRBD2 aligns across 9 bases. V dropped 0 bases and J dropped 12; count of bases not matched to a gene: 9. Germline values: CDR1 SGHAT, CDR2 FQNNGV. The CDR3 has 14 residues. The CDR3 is CASSLETSGYSMYF. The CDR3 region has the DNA TGTGCCAGCAGCTTAGAAACTAGCGGGTATAGCATGTACTTC. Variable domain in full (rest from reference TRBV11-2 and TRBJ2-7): EAGVAQSPRYKIIEKRQSVAFWCNPISGHATLYWYQQILGQGPKLLIQFQNNGVVDDSQLPKDRFSAERLKGVDSTLKIQPAKLEDSAVYLCASSLETSGYSMYFGPGTRLTVT.

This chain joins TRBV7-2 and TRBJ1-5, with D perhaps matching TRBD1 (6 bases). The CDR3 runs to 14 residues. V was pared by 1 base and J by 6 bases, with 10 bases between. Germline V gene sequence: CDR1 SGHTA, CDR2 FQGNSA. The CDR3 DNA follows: TGTGCCAGCAGCTTAGAAGGACAGTTTCAGCCCCAGCATTTT. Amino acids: CASSLEGQFQPQHF.

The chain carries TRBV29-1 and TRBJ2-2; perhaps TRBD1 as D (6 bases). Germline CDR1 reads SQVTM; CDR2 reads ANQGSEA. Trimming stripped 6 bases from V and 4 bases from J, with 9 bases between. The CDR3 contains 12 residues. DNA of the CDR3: TGCAGCGTAAGAGGGGGCACCGGGGAGCTGTTTTTT. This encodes CSVRGGTGELFF.

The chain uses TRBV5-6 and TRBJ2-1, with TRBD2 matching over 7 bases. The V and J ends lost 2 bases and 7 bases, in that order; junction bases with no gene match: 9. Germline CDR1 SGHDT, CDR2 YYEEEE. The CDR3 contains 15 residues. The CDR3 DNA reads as TGTGCCAGCAGCTTCATGGGGGGAGGGTGGAATGAGCAGTTCTTC. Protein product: CASSFMGGGWNEQFF.

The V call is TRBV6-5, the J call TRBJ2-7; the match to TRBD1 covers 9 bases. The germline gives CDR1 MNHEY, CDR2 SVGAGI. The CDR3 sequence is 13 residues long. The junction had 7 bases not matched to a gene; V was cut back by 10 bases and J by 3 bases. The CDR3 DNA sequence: TGTGCCACCTCCGGGACAGGGTACTACGAGCAGTACTTC. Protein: CATSGTGYYEQYF.

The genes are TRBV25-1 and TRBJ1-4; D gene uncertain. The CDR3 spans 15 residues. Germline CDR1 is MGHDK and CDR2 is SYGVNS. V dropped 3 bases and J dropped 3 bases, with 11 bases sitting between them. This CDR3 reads CASSDQLAANEKLFF. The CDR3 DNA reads TGTGCCAGCAGTGACCAACTGGCGGCTAATGAAAAACTGTTTTTT.

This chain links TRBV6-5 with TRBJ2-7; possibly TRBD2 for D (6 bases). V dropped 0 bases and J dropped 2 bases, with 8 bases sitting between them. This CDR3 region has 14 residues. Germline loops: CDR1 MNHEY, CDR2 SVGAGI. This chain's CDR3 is CASSYSEGPYEQYF. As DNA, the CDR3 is TGTGCCAGCAGTTACTCGGAGGGCCCCTACGAGCAGTACTTC.

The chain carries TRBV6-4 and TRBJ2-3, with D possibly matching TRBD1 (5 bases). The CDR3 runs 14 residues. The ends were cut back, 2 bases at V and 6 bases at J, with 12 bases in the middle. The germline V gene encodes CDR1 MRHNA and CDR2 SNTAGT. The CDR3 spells CASSDEDTPDTQYF. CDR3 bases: TGTGCCAGCAGTGACGAGGACACCCCCGATACGCAGTATTTT.

CDR3 bases: TGTGCCAGCAGCTTAATGGGACTAGCGGGAGTTGTAGATACGCAGTATTTT. This codes for CASSLMGLAGVVDTQYF. The chain joins TRBV7-2 to TRBJ2-3; 14 positions match TRBD2. The CDR3 sequence is 17 residues long. The germline V gene has CDR1 SGHTA and CDR2 FQGNSA. V dropped 2 bases and J dropped 5; count of bases not matched to a gene: 6.

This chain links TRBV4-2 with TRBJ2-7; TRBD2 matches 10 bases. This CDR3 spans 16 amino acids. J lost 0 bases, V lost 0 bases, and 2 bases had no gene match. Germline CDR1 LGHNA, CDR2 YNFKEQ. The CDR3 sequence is CASSQEAGGLSYEQYF. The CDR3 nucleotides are TGTGCCAGCAGCCAAGAAGCGGGGGGGCTCTCCTACGAGCAGTACTTC.